This T cell receptor beta chain was sequenced for a study of T-cell reconstitution after alpha-beta-depleted transplantation in children. Ten or more counts support this clonotype. Unique molecular identifiers were used to barcode this TCRbeta library. TCRdb re-derived calls from the PCR reads in MiXCR, one entry per CDR3 protein. The sample comprises over 400,000 distinct CDR3 sequences, under 15% of which are singletons, and around 6.1% rests with the top ten. V was cut by 2 bases and J by 1 base, with 12 bases left in between. Germline CDR1 is MDHEN and CDR2 is SYDVKM. CDR3 length: 15 amino acids. The genes are TRBV28 and TRBJ2-7, with a weak D call TRBD1 (5 bases). The source was PBMCs from the stem cell graft donor, collected from the stem cell graft. The source is a human donor who donated a stem cell graft to a child with combined immunodeficiency. CDR3 in amino acids: CASSLTAGSSYEQYF. For the CDR3, the DNA is TGTGCCAGCAGTTTAACGGCAGGGTCGTCCTACGAGCAGTACTTC.